Presented here are 18 T cell receptor beta chains from one specimen sequenced in a study of CD8 T cells in Susac syndrome. Reverse transcription of about 0.5 to 1 ug RNA was carried out with random hexamers. From the immunoSEQ multiplex PCR reads, TCRdb called clonotypes with MiXCR, one entry per CDR3 protein. Of about 130,000 distinct CDR3 sequences listed, roughly 96% are singletons. The sequencing input was CD4+ T cells from PBMCs. These receptors were obtained from a human donor in good health.

The chain recombines TRBV4-1 with TRBJ2-7; D ambiguous. The V end was cut by 0 bases, the J end by 2 bases, with 11 bases between. This CDR3 has 15 residues. Germline CDR1 is MGHRA and CDR2 is YSYEKL. The CDR3 region is CASSQEGSTTYEQYF. The CDR3 DNA follows: TGCGCCAGCAGCCAAGAAGGTAGCACCACCTACGAGCAGTACTTC.

The V and J genes are TRBV28 and TRBJ1-2; D not resolved. The V end was cut by 5 bases, the J end by 5 bases, with 12 bases between. CDR3 length equals 13 residues. CDR1 is MDHEN, CDR2 SYDVKM, per germline. The CDR3 bases are TGTGCCAGCAGTCAGAGTCGGCTTTATGGCTACACCTTC. Residues: CASSQSRLYGYTF.

This chain joins TRBV7-9 and TRBJ1-5; D unclear. There are 13 residues in the CDR3. The germline V gene has CDR1 SEHNR and CDR2 FQNEAQ (reference sequence). Deletions cut 3 bases from V and 4 bases from J, with 7 bases between. CDR3 region: CASSFLANQPQHF. CDR3 nucleotides: TGTGCCAGCAGCTTTCTAGCTAATCAGCCCCAGCATTTT.

The J gene is TRBJ1-5, the V gene TRBV7-2; D not certain. The CDR3 sequence is 15 residues long. The germline gives CDR1 SGHTA, CDR2 FQGNSA. V was trimmed by 0 bases and J by 6 bases, leaving 12 bases between them. CDR3 nucleotide sequence: TGTGCCAGCAGCTTAGCAGCTGGGATGGGTCAGCCCCAGCATTTT. Amino acids: CASSLAAGMGQPQHF.

The rearrangement links TRBV7-6 to TRBJ2-7; possibly TRBD1 for D (6 bases). The germline V gene has CDR1 SGHVS and CDR2 FNYEAQ. Between the trimmed V and J ends, which lost 5 bases and 0 bases, there was a span of 14 bases. This CDR3 spans 15 amino acids. CDR3: CASSPEGQSSYEQYF. The CDR3 region has the DNA TGTGCCAGCAGCCCCGAAGGACAGTCCTCCTACGAGCAGTACTTC.

The chain has TRBV7-2 and TRBJ2-7; no definite D call. The CDR3 runs 14 residues. Trimming took 5 bases from V and 3 from J, leaving 14 bases between them. The germline V gene encodes CDR1 SGHTA and CDR2 FQGNSA. CDR3 nucleotides: TGTGCCAGCAGCCGGCCGGGCACACGCTACGAGCAGTACTTC. Residues: CASSRPGTRYEQYF.

This chain links TRBV6-6 with TRBJ2-7; perhaps TRBD2 as D (5 bases). Germline-derived CDR1 and CDR2 are MNHNY and SVGAGI (reference sequence). The CDR3 spans 12 residues. Trimming left V 6 bases short and J 5 bases short, with 11 bases between. The CDR3 nucleotides are TGTGCCAGCAGGGGAGACTACCACGAGCAGTACTTC. The encoded protein is CASRGDYHEQYF.

The chain couples TRBV6-5 to TRBJ2-2; a possible D gene is TRBD2 (6 bases). The germline V gene encodes CDR1 MNHEY and CDR2 SVGAGI. V lost 6 bases, J lost 3 bases, and 14 bases lay in between. CDR3 size: 15 residues. CDR3 sequence reads: CASRDPGTHTGELFF. CDR3 nucleotides: TGTGCCAGCAGGGACCCCGGGACTCACACCGGGGAGCTGTTTTTT.

The chain uses TRBV7-9 and TRBJ1-2; D is unresolved. V lost 1 base, J lost 5 bases, and 14 bases lay in between. Germline-derived CDR1 and CDR2 are SEHNR and FQNEAQ (reference sequence). This CDR3 is built from 15 residues. In DNA, the CDR3 is TGTGCCAGCAGCTTAGTTTCGCCACCTTCTTATGGCTACACCTTC. This sequence encodes CASSLVSPPSYGYTF.

The chain joins TRBV2 to TRBJ2-5; D gene ambiguous. Trimming removed 6 bases from V and 2 bases from J, with 4 bases in between. The V gene's germline CDR1 is SNHLY and CDR2 FYNNEI. This CDR3 is built from 11 residues. Here the CDR3 DNA reads TGTGCCAGCAGGATTCAAGAGACCCAGTACTTC. Protein sequence: CASRIQETQYF.

The chain has TRBV5-4 and TRBJ2-1; TRBD1 aligns across 12 bases. This CDR3 has 15 residues. Germline trimming cut 0 bases from V and 8 bases from J; bases unmatched to any gene: 3. The germline gives CDR1 SGHNT, CDR2 YYREEE (reference sequence). CDR3 loop: CASSLAGTGGYEQFF. The CDR3 nucleotides read TGTGCCAGCAGCTTGGCCGGGACAGGGGGCTATGAGCAGTTCTTC.

The V call is TRBV20-1, the J call TRBJ2-1, with 10 bases identical to TRBD2. Unmatched junction bases numbered 13, after V lost 4 bases and J lost 7 bases. CDR3 length equals 16 residues. Germline V lookup: CDR1 DFQATT, CDR2 SNEGSKA (reference sequence). The CDR3 loop reads CSANRFSGRRQNEQFF. For the CDR3, the DNA is TGCAGTGCTAACAGATTTAGCGGGAGGAGACAGAATGAGCAGTTCTTC.

The chain joins TRBV7-2 to TRBJ2-7, with D possibly matching TRBD2 (6 bases). Germline V gene sequence: CDR1 SGHTA, CDR2 FQGNSA. The CDR3 extends over 14 amino acids. The ends were cut back, 1 base at V and 4 bases at J, with 11 bases in the middle. The CDR3 DNA is TGTGCCAGCAGCTTAGAGGTAGCGGTGTACGAGCAGTACTTC. Translating gives CASSLEVAVYEQYF. The full variable domain, in which reference TRBV7-2 and TRBJ2-7 provide the parts outside the CDR3, is GAGVSQSPSNKVTEKGKDVELRCDPISGHTALYWYRQSLGQGLEFLIYFQGNSAPDKSGLPSDRFSAERTGGSVSTLTIQRTQQEDSAVYLCASSLEVAVYEQYFGPGTRLTVT.

This chain links TRBV5-6 with TRBJ2-5; D is uncertain. Germline V gene data show CDR1 as SGHDT and CDR2 as YYEEEE. The V and J ends lost 4 bases and 5 bases respectively, with 6 bases between them. The length of the CDR3 is 11 residues. The CDR3 is CASSSSETQYF. CDR3 bases: TGTGCCAGCAGCAGCTCTGAGACCCAGTACTTC.

This chain uses TRBV29-1 with TRBJ1-2, with D perhaps TRBD1 (5 bases). CDR3 length: 13 residues. The V gene's germline CDR1 is SQVTM and CDR2 ANQGSEA. V gave up 3 bases and J gave up 4 bases, with 12 bases separating them. The CDR3 region has the DNA TGCAGCGTTGAGATTACAGGAGCCTATGGCTACACCTTC. This translates into CSVEITGAYGYTF.

V gene TRBV5-1 combines with J gene TRBJ2-7; 9 nucleotides align to TRBD1. CDR1 SGHRS and CDR2 YFSETQ come from the germline V gene. The CDR3 has 14 residues. V lost 4 bases and J lost 5; bases outside the gene matches: 7. This chain's CDR3 is CASSLRTGEDEQYF. Written as DNA, the CDR3 is TGCGCCAGCAGCCTCAGGACAGGGGAGGACGAGCAGTACTTC.

This clonotype was seen a single time. V is TRBV5-4 and J is TRBJ2-7; possibly TRBD1 for D (5 bases). V lost 1 base to trimming and J lost 2 bases, with 13 bases between them. CDR3 size: 15 residues. CDR1 and CDR2 (germline): SGHNT, YYREEE (reference sequence). The CDR3 DNA reads TGTGCCAGCAGCTTGCAGGGTCCCCGCACCTACGAGCAGTACTTC. This gives the protein CASSLQGPRTYEQYF.

J is TRBJ2-3 and V is TRBV15, with D perhaps being TRBD1 or TRBD2 (8 bases each). V lost 3 bases to trimming and J lost 12 bases, with 25 bases between them. The CDR3 spans 16 residues. Per germline, CDR1 LNHNV and CDR2 YYDKDF (reference sequence). CDR3 loop: CATSSGTGVAGITQYF. CDR3 in DNA: TGTGCCACCAGCAGTGGGACAGGAGTAGCGGGAATCACTCAGTATTTT.